This T cell receptor beta chain emerged from a study of radiation and T cells in renal cell carcinoma. V dropped 4 bases and J dropped 8; count of bases not matched to a gene: 7. CDR3 length: 13 residues. The germline V gene encodes CDR1 SQVTM and CDR2 ANQGSEA. This clone was picked up one time. What it binds is not known. The time point is: blood 4 weeks post-SBRT, at nephrectomy. Documented treatment: 15 Gy SBRT to primary tumor, nephrectomy 4 weeks later. The patient's renal cell carcinoma had clear cell pathology. Using immunoSEQ multiplex PCR, the repertoire was profiled, and TCRdb retains in-frame clones only, with some absent. The sample holds 130,000 to 150,000 clones, around nine tenths seen once. Whole-study findings and limits: From baseline, blood top tumor clonotypes peaked at 2 weeks post-radiation.

Sample: blood, taken from a patient whose treatment included radiotherapy and nephrectomy. The source is a woman between 45 and 65 years old with renal cell carcinoma. The J gene is TRBJ1-2, the V gene TRBV29-1; 10 bases match TRBD1. CDR3: CSVGGTGAEGYTF. As DNA, the CDR3 is TGCAGCGTTGGCGGGACAGGGGCGGAAGGCTACACCTTC.